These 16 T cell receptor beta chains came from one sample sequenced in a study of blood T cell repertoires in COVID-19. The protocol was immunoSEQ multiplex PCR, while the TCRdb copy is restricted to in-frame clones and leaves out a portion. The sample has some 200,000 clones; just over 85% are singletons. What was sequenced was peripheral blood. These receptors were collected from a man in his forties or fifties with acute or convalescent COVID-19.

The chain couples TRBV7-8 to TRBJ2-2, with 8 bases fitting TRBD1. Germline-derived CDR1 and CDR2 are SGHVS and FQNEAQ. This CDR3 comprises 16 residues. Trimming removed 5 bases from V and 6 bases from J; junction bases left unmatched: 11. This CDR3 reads CASSLGQGDLPGELFF. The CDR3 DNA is TGTGCCAGCAGCCTCGGACAGGGCGATCTTCCCGGGGAGCTGTTTTTT.

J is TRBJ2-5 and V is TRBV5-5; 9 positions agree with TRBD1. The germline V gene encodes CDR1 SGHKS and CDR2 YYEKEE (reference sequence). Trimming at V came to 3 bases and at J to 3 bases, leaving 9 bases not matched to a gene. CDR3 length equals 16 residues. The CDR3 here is CASSSGQGRREETQYF. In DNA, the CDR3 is TGTGCCAGCAGCTCTGGACAGGGGAGAAGAGAAGAGACCCAGTACTTC. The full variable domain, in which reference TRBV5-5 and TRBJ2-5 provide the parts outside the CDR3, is DAGVTQSPTHLIKTRGQQVTLRCSPISGHKSVSWYQQVLGQGPQFIFQYYEKEERGRGNFPDRFSARQFPNYSSELNVNALLLGDSALYLCASSSGQGRREETQYFGPGTRLLVL.

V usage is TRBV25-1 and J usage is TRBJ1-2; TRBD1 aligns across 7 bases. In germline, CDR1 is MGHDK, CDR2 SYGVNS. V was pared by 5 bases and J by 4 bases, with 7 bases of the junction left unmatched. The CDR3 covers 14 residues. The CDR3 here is CASSHRGEVYGYTF. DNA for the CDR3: TGTGCCAGCAGTCACAGGGGAGAGGTCTATGGCTACACCTTC.

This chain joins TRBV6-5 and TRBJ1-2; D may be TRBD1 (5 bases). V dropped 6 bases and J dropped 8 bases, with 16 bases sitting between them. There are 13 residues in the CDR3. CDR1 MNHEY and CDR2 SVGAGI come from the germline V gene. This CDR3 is CASSPAGGDGYTF. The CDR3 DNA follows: TGTGCCAGCAGCCCAGCCGGGGGGGACGGCTACACCTTC.

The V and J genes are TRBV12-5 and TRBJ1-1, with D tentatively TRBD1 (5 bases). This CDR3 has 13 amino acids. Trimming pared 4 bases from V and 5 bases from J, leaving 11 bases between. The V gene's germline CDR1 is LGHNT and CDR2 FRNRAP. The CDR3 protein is CASGSQGRTEAFF. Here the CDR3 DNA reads TGTGCTAGTGGTTCTCAGGGTAGGACTGAAGCTTTCTTT.

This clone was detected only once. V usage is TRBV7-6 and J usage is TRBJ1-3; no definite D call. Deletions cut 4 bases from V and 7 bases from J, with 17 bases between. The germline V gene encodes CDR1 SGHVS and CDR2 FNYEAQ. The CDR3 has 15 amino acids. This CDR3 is CASSSGNSPGNTIYF. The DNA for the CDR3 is TGTGCCAGCAGCTCCGGGAACAGCCCCGGGAACACCATATATTTT.

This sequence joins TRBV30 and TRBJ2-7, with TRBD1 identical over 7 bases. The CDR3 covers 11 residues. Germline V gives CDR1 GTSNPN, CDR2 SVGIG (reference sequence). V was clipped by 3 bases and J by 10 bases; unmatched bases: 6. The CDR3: CAWRDRVAQYF. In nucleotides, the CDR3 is TGTGCCTGGAGAGACAGGGTGGCTCAGTACTTC. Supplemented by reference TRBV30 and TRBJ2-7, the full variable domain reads SQTIHQWPATLVQPVGSPLSLECTVEGTSNPNLYWYRQAAGRGLQLLFYSVGIGQISSEVPQNLSASRPQDRQFILSSKKLLLSDSGFYLCAWRDRVAQYFGPGTRLTVT.

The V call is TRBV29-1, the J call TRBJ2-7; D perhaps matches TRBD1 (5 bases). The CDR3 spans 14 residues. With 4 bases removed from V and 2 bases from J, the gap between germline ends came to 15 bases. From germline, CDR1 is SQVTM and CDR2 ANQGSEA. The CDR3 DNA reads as TGCAGCGTTGTTAGGGCAGGGAATACCTACGAGCAGTACTTC. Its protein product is CSVVRAGNTYEQYF.

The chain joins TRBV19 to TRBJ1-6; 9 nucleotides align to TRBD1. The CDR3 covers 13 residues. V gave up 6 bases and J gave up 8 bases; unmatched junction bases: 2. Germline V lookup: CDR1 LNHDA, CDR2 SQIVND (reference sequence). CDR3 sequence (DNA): TGTGCCAGTAGGGGACAGGGCGATTCACCCCTCCACTTT. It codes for CASRGQGDSPLHF.

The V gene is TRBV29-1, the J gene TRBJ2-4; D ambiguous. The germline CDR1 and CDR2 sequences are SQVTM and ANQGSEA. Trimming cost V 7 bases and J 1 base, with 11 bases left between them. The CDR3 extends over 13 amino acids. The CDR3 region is CSAVDSAKNIQYF. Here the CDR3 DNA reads TGCAGCGCAGTCGACTCGGCCAAAAACATTCAGTACTTC.

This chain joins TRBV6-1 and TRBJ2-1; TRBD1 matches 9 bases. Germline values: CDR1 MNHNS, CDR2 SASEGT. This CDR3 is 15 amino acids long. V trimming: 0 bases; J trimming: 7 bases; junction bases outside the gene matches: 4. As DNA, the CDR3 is TGTGCCAGCAGTGAAGCTGGGACAGGGCGGAATGAGCAGTTCTTC. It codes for CASSEAGTGRNEQFF.

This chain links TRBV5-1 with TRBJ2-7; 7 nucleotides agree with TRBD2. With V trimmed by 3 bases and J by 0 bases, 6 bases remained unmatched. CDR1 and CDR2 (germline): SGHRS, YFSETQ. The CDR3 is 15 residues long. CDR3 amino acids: CASSSLGGGSYEQYF. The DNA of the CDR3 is TGCGCCAGCAGCTCCCTAGGCGGGGGCTCCTACGAGCAGTACTTC.

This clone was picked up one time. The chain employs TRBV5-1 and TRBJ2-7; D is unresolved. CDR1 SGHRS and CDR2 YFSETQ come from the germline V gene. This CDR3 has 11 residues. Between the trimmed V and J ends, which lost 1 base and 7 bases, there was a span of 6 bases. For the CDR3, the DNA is TGCGCCAGCAGCTTGAATCAGGAGCAGTACTTC. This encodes CASSLNQEQYF. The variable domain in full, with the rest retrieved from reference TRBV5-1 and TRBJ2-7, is KAGVTQTPRYLIKTRGQQVTLSCSPISGHRSVSWYQQTPGQGLQFLFEYFSETQRNKGNFPGRFSGRQFSNSRSEMNVSTLELGDSALYLCASSLNQEQYFGPGTRLTVT.

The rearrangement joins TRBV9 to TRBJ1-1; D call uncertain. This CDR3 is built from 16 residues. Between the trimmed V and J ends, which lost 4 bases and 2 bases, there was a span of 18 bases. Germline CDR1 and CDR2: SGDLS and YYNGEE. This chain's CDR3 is CASSPTLGEGNTEAFF. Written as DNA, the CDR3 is TGTGCCAGCAGCCCCACCCTCGGGGAAGGAAACACTGAAGCTTTCTTT.

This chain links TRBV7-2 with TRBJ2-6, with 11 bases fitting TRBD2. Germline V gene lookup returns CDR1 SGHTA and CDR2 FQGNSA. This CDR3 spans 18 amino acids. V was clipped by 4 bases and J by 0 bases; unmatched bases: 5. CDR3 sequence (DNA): TGTGCCAGCAGCTGGGGACTAGCGGAGTTCTCTGGGGCCAACGTCCTGACTTTC. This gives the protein CASSWGLAEFSGANVLTF. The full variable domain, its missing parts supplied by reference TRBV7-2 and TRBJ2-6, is GAGVSQSPSNKVTEKGKDVELRCDPISGHTALYWYRQSLGQGLEFLIYFQGNSAPDKSGLPSDRFSAERTGGSVSTLTIQRTQQEDSAVYLCASSWGLAEFSGANVLTFGAGSRLTVL.

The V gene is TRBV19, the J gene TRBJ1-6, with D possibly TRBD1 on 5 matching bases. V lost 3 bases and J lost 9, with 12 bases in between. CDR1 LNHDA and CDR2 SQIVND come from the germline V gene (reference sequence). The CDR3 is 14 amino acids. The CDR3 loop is CASSIKGHGSPLHF. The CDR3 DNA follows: TGTGCCAGTAGTATTAAGGGGCACGGTTCACCCCTCCACTTT.